The 24 T cell receptor beta chains below were found in one sample sequenced in a study of T cell responses to AZD1222 COVID-19 vaccine. Measured with immunoSEQ multiplex PCR; TCRdb has only the in-frame clones, and not every one. Of roughly 180,000 clones in the sample, about 90% were seen once. This material consisted of peripheral blood, taken 28 days after the second AZD1222 dose. The receptors come from an adult who received the AZD1222 COVID-19 vaccine.

V gene TRBV5-5 combines with J gene TRBJ2-7, with 10 positions matching TRBD2. Germline CDR1 is SGHKS and CDR2 is YYEKEE (reference sequence). CDR3 length: 18 amino acids. Trimming removed 1 base from V and 3 bases from J; junction bases left unmatched: 13. CDR3 amino acids: CASSLSSRLAGESYEQYF. CDR3 DNA: TGTGCCAGCAGCTTGTCCTCCCGGCTAGCGGGGGAAAGCTACGAGCAGTACTTC.

The genes are TRBV7-2 and TRBJ2-1; 10 bases are shared with TRBD2. The CDR3 is made up of 16 amino acids. After removal of 4 bases from V and 8 bases from J, the junction contained 11 bases not matched to a gene. The germline V gene encodes CDR1 SGHTA and CDR2 FQGNSA. CDR3 in DNA: TGTGCCAGCAGCTGGGAGGGGGCTAGCGGGAGCTATGAGCAGTTCTTC. It translates to CASSWEGASGSYEQFF.

The V call is TRBV7-6, the J call TRBJ2-2, with 7 positions matching TRBD2. In germline, CDR1 is SGHVS, CDR2 FNYEAQ. The trim removed 2 bases at V and 4 bases at J, leaving 1 base unmatched. The CDR3 sequence is 14 residues long. This chain's CDR3 is CASSLREGTGELFF. The CDR3, as DNA: TGTGCCAGCAGCTTAAGGGAGGGCACCGGGGAGCTGTTTTTT.

The J gene is TRBJ2-3, the V gene TRBV15; unclear D gene. CDR3 length equals 14 residues. The germline V and J ends were trimmed by 0 bases and 3 bases, with 7 bases remaining between them. In germline, CDR1 is LNHNV, CDR2 YYDKDF (reference sequence). The CDR3 nucleotides are TGTGCCACCAGCAGAGATCTTGGAACAGATACGCAGTATTTT. Its translation is CATSRDLGTDTQYF. Looking up the rest from reference TRBV15 and TRBJ2-3 gives the full variable domain: DAMVIQNPRYQVTQFGKPVTLSCSQTLNHNVMYWYQQKSSQAPKLLFHYYDKDFNNEADTPDNFQSRRPNTSFCFLDIRSPGLGDTAMYLCATSRDLGTDTQYFGPGTRLTVL.

The chain carries TRBV7-2 and TRBJ2-2; 8 bases agree with TRBD2. From germline, CDR1 is SGHTA and CDR2 FQGNSA. J lost 4 bases, V lost 9 bases, and 7 bases had no gene match. This CDR3 has 14 residues. The CDR3 nucleotides are TGTGCCAGAGTTAGCGGGGCGGGCACCGGGGAGCTGTTTTTT. Its protein is CARVSGAGTGELFF. Together with reference TRBV7-2 and TRBJ2-2, the CDR3 gives the full variable domain: GAGVSQSPSNKVTEKGKDVELRCDPISGHTALYWYRQSLGQGLEFLIYFQGNSAPDKSGLPSDRFSAERTGGSVSTLTIQRTQQEDSAVYLCARVSGAGTGELFFGEGSRLTVL.

V and J are TRBV3-1 (or the pseudogene TRBV3-2) and TRBJ2-2; TRBD1 aligns across 7 bases. Germline V gene sequence: CDR1 LGHDT, CDR2 YNNKEL (reference sequence). The CDR3 is 16 amino acids. Trimming removed 1 base from V and 4 bases from J; junction bases left unmatched: 6. Written as DNA, the CDR3 is TGTGCCAGCAGCCAAGTGACAGGGCTTAGCACCGGGGAGCTGTTTTTT. Residues: CASSQVTGLSTGELFF.

CDR3: CASSVVGLVTGELFF. CDR3 sequence (DNA): TGTGCCAGCAGCGTAGTGGGCCTCGTCACCGGGGAGCTGTTTTTT. This chain joins TRBV9 and TRBJ2-2; D is unclear. Deletions cut 0 bases from V and 4 bases from J, with 10 bases between. The CDR3 sequence is 15 residues long. Per the germline V gene, CDR1 is SGDLS and CDR2 is YYNGEE.

The chain carries TRBV5-1 and TRBJ2-2; 7 bases map to TRBD2. CDR3 length: 15 amino acids. The V segment lost 4 bases and the J segment 8 bases; nucleotides outside the gene matches: 11. The germline CDR1 and CDR2 sequences are SGHRS and YFSETQ. The CDR3 reads CASSPSSGWKGELFF. DNA of the CDR3: TGCGCCAGCAGCCCCTCTAGCGGCTGGAAGGGGGAGCTGTTTTTT.

V gene TRBV5-4 combines with J gene TRBJ1-2; TRBD1 aligns across 7 bases. The CDR3 extends over 15 amino acids. J was trimmed by 0 bases and V by 3 bases; bases with no gene match: 5. Germline CDR1 and CDR2: SGHNT and YYREEE (reference sequence). The CDR3: CASSWGRGPNYGYTF. The CDR3 nucleotides are TGTGCCAGCAGCTGGGGGAGGGGGCCTAACTATGGCTACACCTTC.

CDR3 sequence reads: CASSQTRTSYNEQFF. The CDR3 DNA reads as TGTGCCAGCAGCCAGACTAGAACGTCCTACAATGAGCAGTTCTTC. The chain uses TRBV11-2 and TRBJ2-1; tentatively, D is TRBD2 (6 bases). V lost 5 bases and J lost 1, with 12 bases in between. The germline V gene has CDR1 SGHAT and CDR2 FQNNGV. The CDR3 totals 15 residues.

V and J are TRBV18 and TRBJ1-4; no clear D. The CDR3 has 15 residues. Looked up from germline, CDR1 is KGHSH and CDR2 is LQKENI. Trimming stripped 0 bases from V and 7 bases from J, with 12 bases between. The CDR3 here is CASSPPSQAPEKLFF. CDR3 DNA sequence: TGTGCCAGCTCACCACCCTCCCAGGCGCCTGAAAAACTGTTTTTT. The full variable domain, completed using reference TRBV18 and TRBJ1-4, is NAGVMQNPRHLVRRRGQEARLRCSPMKGHSHVYWYRQLPEEGLKFMVYLQKENIIDESGMPKERFSAEFPKEGPSILRIQQVVRGDSAAYFCASSPPSQAPEKLFFGSGTQLSVL.

The V call is TRBV29-1, the J call TRBJ1-2, with D hard to call. CDR3 length equals 12 residues. The V and J ends lost 4 bases and 7 bases respectively, with 13 bases between them. Germline V gene sequence: CDR1 SQVTM, CDR2 ANQGSEA. DNA for the CDR3: TGCAGCGTTGGACTGCAAAGAGGTGGCTACACCTTC. Translation gives CSVGLQRGGYTF. The variable domain in full, completed from reference TRBV29-1 and TRBJ1-2, reads SAVISQKPSRDICQRGTSLTIQCQVDSQVTMMFWYRQQPGQSLTLIATANQGSEATYESGFVIDKFPISRPNLTFSTLTVSNMSPEDSSIYLCSVGLQRGGYTFGSGTRLTVV.

The V and J genes are TRBV27 and TRBJ2-5, with 7 bases that match TRBD1. V shed 0 bases, J shed 4 bases, and the junction held 5 bases outside the gene matches. CDR3 length: 15 residues. Per germline, CDR1 MNHEY and CDR2 SMNVEV (reference sequence). The CDR3 DNA sequence: TGTGCCAGCAGTTTATCAAGACAGGGTCTAGAGACCCAGTACTTC. Translation gives CASSLSRQGLETQYF.

This chain connects TRBV11-1 to TRBJ2-7; 8 nucleotides match TRBD1. J lost 4 bases, V lost 11 bases, and 7 bases had no gene match. This CDR3 is built from 12 residues. Germline CDR1 and CDR2: SGHAT and FQDESV (reference sequence). CDR3 nucleotides: TGTGCCGTCGGGACAGGCCATTACGAGCAGTACTTC. This translates into CAVGTGHYEQYF.

This chain uses TRBV7-8 with TRBJ2-7, with D possibly TRBD2 on 6 matching bases. The germline gives CDR1 SGHVS, CDR2 FQNEAQ. Trimming took 5 bases from V and 0 from J, leaving 20 bases between them. The CDR3 contains 17 residues. CDR3 protein: CASSPYPLASSSYEQYF. Here the CDR3 DNA reads TGTGCCAGCAGCCCCTACCCCCTAGCGTCAAGCTCCTACGAGCAGTACTTC.

On this clone itself: The sample has other DNA sequences that encode this CDR3 too. This rearrangement joins TRBV7-2 to TRBJ1-1; no definite D call. Germline CDR1 reads SGHTA; CDR2 reads FQGNSA. This CDR3 is 13 amino acids long. The germline V and J ends were trimmed by 3 bases and 3 bases, with 8 bases remaining between them. CDR3 sequence (DNA): TGTGCCAGCAGCTTTAGTTGGGACACTGAAGCTTTCTTT. Protein product: CASSFSWDTEAFF.

J is TRBJ1-1 and V is TRBV14, with D uncertain. V was cut by 1 base and J by 1 base, with 13 bases left in between. The CDR3 covers 16 residues. CDR1 is SGHDN, CDR2 FVKESK, per germline. CDR3 sequence (DNA): TGTGCCAGCAGCCAAGGGAGAGGAGGGCCGAACACTGAAGCTTTCTTT. Its translation: CASSQGRGGPNTEAFF.

The chain joins TRBV27 to TRBJ2-4; D uncertain. Germline V CDR1 and CDR2: MNHEY, SMNVEV (reference sequence). Trimming stripped 1 base from V and 0 bases from J, with 19 bases between. The CDR3 loop spans 19 amino acids. The CDR3 bases are TGTGCCAGCAGTTTATTCTCGATTCCACCCAGCCTAGCCAAAAACATTCAGTACTTC. It encodes CASSLFSIPPSLAKNIQYF.

This clone was recorded only once. The chain links TRBV6-2 or TRBV6-3 to TRBJ2-2; D is unresolved. Trimming stripped 2 bases from V and 5 bases from J, with 9 bases between. The CDR3 sequence is 14 residues long. From germline, CDR1 is MNHEY and CDR2 SVGEGT. CDR3 nucleotide sequence: TGTGCCAGCAGTTACGTTTGGGTGACCGGGGAGCTGTTTTTT. It yields the protein CASSYVWVTGELFF.

This chain connects TRBV13 to TRBJ2-7; a possible D gene is TRBD1 (5 bases). The CDR3 contains 14 residues. V was clipped by 6 bases and J by 3 bases, with 15 bases between them. Germline CDR1 and CDR2: PRHDT and FYEKMQ (reference sequence). The CDR3, as DNA: TGTGCCAGCAGAGGGGTGGGCGTCGACTACGAGCAGTACTTC. It translates to CASRGVGVDYEQYF. Using reference TRBV13 and TRBJ2-7 for the parts outside the CDR3, the full variable domain is AAGVIQSPRHLIKEKRETATLKCYPIPRHDTVYWYQQGPGQDPQFLISFYEKMQSDKGSIPDRFSAQQFSDYHSELNMSSLELGDSALYFCASRGVGVDYEQYFGPGTRLTVT.

This clone was detected a few times. V usage is TRBV27 and J usage is TRBJ2-5; 9 bases fit TRBD2. CDR1 is MNHEY and CDR2 is SMNVEV in the germline V gene (reference sequence). Germline trimming cut 2 bases from V and 4 bases from J; bases unmatched to any gene: 5. The CDR3 length is 15 residues. Here the CDR3 DNA reads TGTGCCAGCAGTTTAGTAGCGGGAGTAGGAGAGACCCAGTACTTC. Its protein product is CASSLVAGVGETQYF.

CDR3 DNA: TGTGCCATCAGTGAAAAGGGGGCCTACGAGCAGTACTTC. It translates to CAISEKGAYEQYF. The chain joins TRBV10-3 to TRBJ2-7, with D maybe TRBD1 (6 bases). Trimming removed 3 bases at V and 2 bases at J, with 8 bases between. The V gene's germline CDR1 is ENHRY and CDR2 SYGVKD. This CDR3 region has 13 residues.

V is TRBV15 and J is TRBJ2-3; no clear D. CDR1 is LNHNV and CDR2 is YYDKDF in the germline V gene (reference sequence). This CDR3 contains 11 residues. With 3 bases removed from V and 6 bases from J, the gap between germline ends came to 4 bases. The CDR3 loop is CATSRQDTQYF. The CDR3 DNA reads as TGTGCCACCAGCAGGCAGGATACGCAGTATTTT.

The J gene is TRBJ1-6, the V gene TRBV27, with 8 nucleotides matching TRBD1. CDR3 length equals 15 residues. Looked up from germline, CDR1 is MNHEY and CDR2 is SMNVEV (reference sequence). V shed 11 bases and J 9 bases; nucleotides not matched to a gene: 15. The CDR3 region is CASGGRGRGGSPLHF. DNA of the CDR3: TGTGCCTCCGGGGGCAGGGGGCGGGGTGGTTCACCCCTCCACTTT.